This TCR beta chain was profiled in a study of blood T cell repertoires in COVID-19. Study overall: PBMCs, B-cell-depleted T cells, or T cells were the source of the cDNA or gDNA that made up the material.

Trimming cost V 5 bases and J 6 bases, with 16 bases left between them. CDR3 length equals 14 residues. Germline V gene sequence: CDR1 LNHDA, CDR2 SQIVND (reference sequence). The table came from immunoSEQ multiplex PCR; TCRdb's copy has only in-frame clones and leaves some out. The sample lists some 250,000 clones; approximately 83% were seen once. Individuals aged about 18 to 100 years were recruited from approximately 22 US areas. This clonotype was sampled from a middle-aged woman with acute COVID-19. What was sequenced was PBMCs or T cells enriched from blood (not recorded which). This chain joins TRBV19 and TRBJ1-1; no firm D call. The DNA of the CDR3 is TGTGCCAGTAGTGAGCTGGAGGGAATAGCTGAAGCTTTCTTT. Translation gives CASSELEGIAEAFF. Based on the CDR3 plus reference TRBV19 and TRBJ1-1, the full variable domain is DGGITQSPKYLFRKEGQNVTLSCEQNLNHDAMYWYRQDPGQGLRLIYYSQIVNDFQKGDIAEGYSVSREKKESFPLTVTSAQKNPTAFYLCASSELEGIAEAFFGQGTRLTVV.